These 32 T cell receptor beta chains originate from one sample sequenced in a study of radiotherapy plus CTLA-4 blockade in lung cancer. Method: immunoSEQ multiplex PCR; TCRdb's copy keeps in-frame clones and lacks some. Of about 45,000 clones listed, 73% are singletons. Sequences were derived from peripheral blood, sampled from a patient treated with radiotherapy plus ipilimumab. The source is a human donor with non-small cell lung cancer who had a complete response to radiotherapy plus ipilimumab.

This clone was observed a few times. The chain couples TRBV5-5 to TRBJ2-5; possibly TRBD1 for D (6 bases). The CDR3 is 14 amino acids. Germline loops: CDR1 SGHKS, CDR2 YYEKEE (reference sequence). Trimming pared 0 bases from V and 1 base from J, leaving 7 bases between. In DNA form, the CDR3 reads TGTGCCAGCAGCTTGGTGGGGGCCCAAGAGACCCAGTACTTC. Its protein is CASSLVGAQETQYF.

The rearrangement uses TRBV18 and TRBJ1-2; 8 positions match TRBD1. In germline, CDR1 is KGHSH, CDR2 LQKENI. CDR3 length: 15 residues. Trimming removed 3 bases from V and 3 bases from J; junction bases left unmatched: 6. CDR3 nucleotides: TGTGCCAGCTCACCGTGGCAGGGGGCAGACTATGGCTACACCTTC. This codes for CASSPWQGADYGYTF. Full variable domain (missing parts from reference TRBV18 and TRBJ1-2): NAGVMQNPRHLVRRRGQEARLRCSPMKGHSHVYWYRQLPEEGLKFMVYLQKENIIDESGMPKERFSAEFPKEGPSILRIQQVVRGDSAAYFCASSPWQGADYGYTFGSGTRLTVV.

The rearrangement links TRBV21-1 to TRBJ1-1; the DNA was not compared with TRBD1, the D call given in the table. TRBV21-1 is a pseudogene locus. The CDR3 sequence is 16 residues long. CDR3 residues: CASSKTIPGRFFEAFF. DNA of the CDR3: TGTGCCAGCAGCAAAACAATCCCAGGGCGGTTTTTTGAAGCTTTCTTT.

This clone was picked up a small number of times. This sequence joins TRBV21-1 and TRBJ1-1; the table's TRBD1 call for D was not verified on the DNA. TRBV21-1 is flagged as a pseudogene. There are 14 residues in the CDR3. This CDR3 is CASSRPGQGVGAFF. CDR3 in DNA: TGTGCCAGCAGCAGACCCGGACAGGGGGTCGGAGCTTTCTTT.

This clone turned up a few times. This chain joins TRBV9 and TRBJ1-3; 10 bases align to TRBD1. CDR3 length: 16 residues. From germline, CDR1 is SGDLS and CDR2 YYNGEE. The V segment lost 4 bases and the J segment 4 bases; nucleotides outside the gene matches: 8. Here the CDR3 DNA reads TGTGCCAGCAGCCCAGGAGGGACAGGGGTCGGAAACACCATATATTTT. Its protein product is CASSPGGTGVGNTIYF.

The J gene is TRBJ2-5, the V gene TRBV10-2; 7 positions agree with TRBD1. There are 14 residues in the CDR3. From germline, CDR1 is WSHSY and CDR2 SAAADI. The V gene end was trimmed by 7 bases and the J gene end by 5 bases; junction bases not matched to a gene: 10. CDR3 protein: CASKEDRLWETQYF. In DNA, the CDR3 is TGCGCCAGCAAGGAGGACAGGCTTTGGGAGACCCAGTACTTC.

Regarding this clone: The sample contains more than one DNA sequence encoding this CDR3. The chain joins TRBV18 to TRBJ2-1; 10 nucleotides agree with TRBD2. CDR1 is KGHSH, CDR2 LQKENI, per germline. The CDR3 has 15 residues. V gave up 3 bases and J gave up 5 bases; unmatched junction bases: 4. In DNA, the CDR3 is TGTGCCAGCTCACCTCTAGCGGGAGACGACAATGAGCAGTTCTTC. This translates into CASSPLAGDDNEQFF. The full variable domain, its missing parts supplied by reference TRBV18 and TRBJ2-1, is NAGVMQNPRHLVRRRGQEARLRCSPMKGHSHVYWYRQLPEEGLKFMVYLQKENIIDESGMPKERFSAEFPKEGPSILRIQQVVRGDSAAYFCASSPLAGDDNEQFFGPGTRLTVL.

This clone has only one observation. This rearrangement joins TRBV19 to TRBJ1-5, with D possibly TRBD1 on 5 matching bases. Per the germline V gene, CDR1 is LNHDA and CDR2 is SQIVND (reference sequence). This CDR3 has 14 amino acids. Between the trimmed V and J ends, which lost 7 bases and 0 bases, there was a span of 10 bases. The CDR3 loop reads CASTRQHSNQPQHF. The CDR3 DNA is TGTGCCAGTACCCGACAGCATAGCAATCAGCCCCAGCATTTT.

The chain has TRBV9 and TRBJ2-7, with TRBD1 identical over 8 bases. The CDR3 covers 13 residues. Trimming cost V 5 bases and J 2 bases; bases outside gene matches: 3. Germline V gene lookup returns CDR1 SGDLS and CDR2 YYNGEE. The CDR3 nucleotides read TGTGCCAGCAGTCGACAGGGGACCTACGAGCAGTACTTC. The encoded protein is CASSRQGTYEQYF.

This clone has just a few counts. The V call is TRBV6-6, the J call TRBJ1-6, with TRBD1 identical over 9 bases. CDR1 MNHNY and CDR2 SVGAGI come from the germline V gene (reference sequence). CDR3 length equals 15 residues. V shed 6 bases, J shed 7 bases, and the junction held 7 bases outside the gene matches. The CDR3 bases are TGTGCCAGCAGGCCTGGACAGGGGATCAATTCACCCCTCCACTTT. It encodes CASRPGQGINSPLHF.

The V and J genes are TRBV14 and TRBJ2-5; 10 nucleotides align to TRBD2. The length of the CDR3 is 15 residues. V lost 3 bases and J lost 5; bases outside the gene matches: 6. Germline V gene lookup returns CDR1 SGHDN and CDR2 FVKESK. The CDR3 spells CASSHQRGGRETQYF. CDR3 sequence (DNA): TGTGCCAGCAGCCACCAGCGGGGGGGCCGTGAGACCCAGTACTTC.

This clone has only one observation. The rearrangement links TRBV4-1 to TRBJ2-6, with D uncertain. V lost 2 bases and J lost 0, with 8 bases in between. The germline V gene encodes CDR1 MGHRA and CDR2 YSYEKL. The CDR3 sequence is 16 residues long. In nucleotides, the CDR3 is TGCGCCAGCAGCCAAAACCCCAGCTCTGGGGCCAACGTCCTGACTTTC. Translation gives CASSQNPSSGANVLTF.

Here the CDR3 reads CASSQDVTGRGYTF. DNA of the CDR3: TGTGCCAGCAGCCAAGATGTGACAGGGAGGGGCTACACCTTC. The rearrangement uses TRBV14 and TRBJ1-2, with 7 bases fitting TRBD1. V gave up 0 bases and J gave up 8 bases; unmatched junction bases: 6. CDR3 length: 14 amino acids. The germline V gene has CDR1 SGHDN and CDR2 FVKESK.

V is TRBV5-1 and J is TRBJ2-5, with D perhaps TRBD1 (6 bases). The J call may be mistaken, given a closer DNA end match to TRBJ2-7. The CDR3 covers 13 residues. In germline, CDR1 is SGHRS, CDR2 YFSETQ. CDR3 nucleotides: TGCGCCAGCAGCTTGACAGGGACCAACGAGCAGTACTTC. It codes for CASSLTGTNEQYF.

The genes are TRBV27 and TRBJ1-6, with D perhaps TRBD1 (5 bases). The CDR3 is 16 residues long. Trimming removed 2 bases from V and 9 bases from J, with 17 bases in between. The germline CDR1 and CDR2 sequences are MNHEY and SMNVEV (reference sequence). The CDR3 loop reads CASSLRSGAGVSPLHF. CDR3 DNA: TGTGCCAGCAGTTTACGGTCGGGAGCGGGGGTTTCACCCCTCCACTTT.

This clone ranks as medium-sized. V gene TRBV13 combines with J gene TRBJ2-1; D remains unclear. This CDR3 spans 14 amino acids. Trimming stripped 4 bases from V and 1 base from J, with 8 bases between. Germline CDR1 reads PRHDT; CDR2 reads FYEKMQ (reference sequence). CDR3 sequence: CASSSPGSYNEQFF. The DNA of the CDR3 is TGTGCCAGCAGCTCCCCCGGGTCCTACAATGAGCAGTTCTTC.

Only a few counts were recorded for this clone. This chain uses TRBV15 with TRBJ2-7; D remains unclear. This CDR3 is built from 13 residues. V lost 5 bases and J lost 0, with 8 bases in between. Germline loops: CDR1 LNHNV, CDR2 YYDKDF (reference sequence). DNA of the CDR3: TGTGCCACCAGCCTCCCCCCCTCCTACGAGCAGTACTTC. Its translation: CATSLPPSYEQYF.

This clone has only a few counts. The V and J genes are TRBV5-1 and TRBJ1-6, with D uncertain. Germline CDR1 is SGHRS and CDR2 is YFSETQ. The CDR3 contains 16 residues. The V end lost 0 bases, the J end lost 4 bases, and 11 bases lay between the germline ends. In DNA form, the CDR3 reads TGCGCCAGCAGCTTGGCCGGAGTTGTTTATAATTCACCCCTCCACTTT. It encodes CASSLAGVVYNSPLHF.

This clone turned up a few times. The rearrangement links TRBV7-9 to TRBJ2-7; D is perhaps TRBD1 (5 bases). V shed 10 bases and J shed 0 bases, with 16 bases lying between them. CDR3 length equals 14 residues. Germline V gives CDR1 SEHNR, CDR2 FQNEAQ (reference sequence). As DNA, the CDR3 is TGTGCCACTAGGGGTGGGCCAAACTCCTACGAGCAGTACTTC. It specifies CATRGGPNSYEQYF.

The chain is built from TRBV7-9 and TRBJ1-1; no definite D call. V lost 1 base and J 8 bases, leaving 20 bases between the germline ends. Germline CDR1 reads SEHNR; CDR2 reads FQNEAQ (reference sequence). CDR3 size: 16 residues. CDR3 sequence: CASSLGSSGLISEAFF. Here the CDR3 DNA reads TGTGCCAGCAGCTTAGGGTCCTCAGGTTTGATATCAGAAGCTTTCTTT.

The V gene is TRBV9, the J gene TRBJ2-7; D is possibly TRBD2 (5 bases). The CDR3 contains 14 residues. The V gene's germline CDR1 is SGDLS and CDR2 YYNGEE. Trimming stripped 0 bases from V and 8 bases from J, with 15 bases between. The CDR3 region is CASSVASSPGKQYF. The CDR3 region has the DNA TGTGCCAGCAGCGTAGCGAGTTCACCGGGAAAGCAGTACTTC.

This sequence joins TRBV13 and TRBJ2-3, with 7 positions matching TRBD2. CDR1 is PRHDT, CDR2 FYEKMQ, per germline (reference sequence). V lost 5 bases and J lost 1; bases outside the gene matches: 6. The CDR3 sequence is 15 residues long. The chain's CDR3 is CASSLFSGGTDTQYF. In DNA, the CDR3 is TGTGCCAGCAGCCTTTTCAGCGGGGGCACAGATACGCAGTATTTT. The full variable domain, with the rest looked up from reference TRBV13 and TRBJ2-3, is AAGVIQSPRHLIKEKRETATLKCYPIPRHDTVYWYQQGPGQDPQFLISFYEKMQSDKGSIPDRFSAQQFSDYHSELNMSSLELGDSALYFCASSLFSGGTDTQYFGPGTRLTVL.

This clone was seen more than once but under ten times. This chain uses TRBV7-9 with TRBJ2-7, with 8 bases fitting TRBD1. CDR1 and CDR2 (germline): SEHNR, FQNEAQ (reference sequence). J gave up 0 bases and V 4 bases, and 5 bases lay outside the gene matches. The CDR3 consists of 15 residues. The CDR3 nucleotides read TGTGCCAGCAGCTCGAAGACAGGGGACTCCTACGAGCAGTACTTC. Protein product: CASSSKTGDSYEQYF.

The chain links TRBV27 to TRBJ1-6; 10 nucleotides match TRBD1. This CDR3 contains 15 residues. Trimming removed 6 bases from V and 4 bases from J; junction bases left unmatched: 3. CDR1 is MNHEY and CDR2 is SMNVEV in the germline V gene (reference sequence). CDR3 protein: CASSRDRGYNSPLHF. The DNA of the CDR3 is TGTGCCAGCAGCCGGGACAGGGGATATAATTCACCCCTCCACTTT.

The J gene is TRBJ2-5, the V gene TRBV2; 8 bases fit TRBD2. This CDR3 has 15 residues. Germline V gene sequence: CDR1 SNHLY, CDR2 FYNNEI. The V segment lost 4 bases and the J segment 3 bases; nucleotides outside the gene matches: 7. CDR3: CASSGLAGWEETQYF. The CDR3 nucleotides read TGTGCCAGCAGTGGATTAGCGGGATGGGAAGAGACCCAGTACTTC.

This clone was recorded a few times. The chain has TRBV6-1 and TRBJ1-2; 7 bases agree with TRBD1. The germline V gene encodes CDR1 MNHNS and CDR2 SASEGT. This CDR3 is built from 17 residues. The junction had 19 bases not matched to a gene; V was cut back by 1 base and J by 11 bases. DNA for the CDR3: TGTGCCAGCAGTGAAGTTCTAAGGACGGGACAGCCCTCGAGGTACACCTTC. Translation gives CASSEVLRTGQPSRYTF.

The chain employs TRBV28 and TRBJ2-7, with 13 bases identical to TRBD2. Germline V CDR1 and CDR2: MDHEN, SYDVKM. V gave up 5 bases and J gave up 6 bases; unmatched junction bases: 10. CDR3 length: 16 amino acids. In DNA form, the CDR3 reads TGTGCCAGCAGTCTAAAGAGGACTAGCGGGAGACCCGAGCAGTACTTC. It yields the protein CASSLKRTSGRPEQYF. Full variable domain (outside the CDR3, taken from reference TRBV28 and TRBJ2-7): DVKVTQSSRYLVKRTGEKVFLECVQDMDHENMFWYRQDPGLGLRLIYFSYDVKMKEKGDIPEGYSVSREKKERFSLILESASTNQTSMYLCASSLKRTSGRPEQYFGPGTRLTVT.

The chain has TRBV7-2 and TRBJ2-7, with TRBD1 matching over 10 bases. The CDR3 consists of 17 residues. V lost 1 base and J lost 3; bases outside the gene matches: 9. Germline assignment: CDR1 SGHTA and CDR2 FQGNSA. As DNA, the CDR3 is TGTGCCAGCAGCTTAGGGCCCTTAGGACAGGGGGGCTACGAGCAGTACTTC. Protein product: CASSLGPLGQGGYEQYF. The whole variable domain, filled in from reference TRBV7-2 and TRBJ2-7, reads GAGVSQSPSNKVTEKGKDVELRCDPISGHTALYWYRQSLGQGLEFLIYFQGNSAPDKSGLPSDRFSAERTGGSVSTLTIQRTQQEDSAVYLCASSLGPLGQGGYEQYFGPGTRLTVT.

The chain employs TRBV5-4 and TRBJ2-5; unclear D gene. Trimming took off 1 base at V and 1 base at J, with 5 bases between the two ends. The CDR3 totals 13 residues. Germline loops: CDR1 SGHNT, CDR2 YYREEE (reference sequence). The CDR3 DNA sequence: TGTGCCAGCAGCTTGCCCGGCCAAGAGACCCAGTACTTC. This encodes CASSLPGQETQYF.

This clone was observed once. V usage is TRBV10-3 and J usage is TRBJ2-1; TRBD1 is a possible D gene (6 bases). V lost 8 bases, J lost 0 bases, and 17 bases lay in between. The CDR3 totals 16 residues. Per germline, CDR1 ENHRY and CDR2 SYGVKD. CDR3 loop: CAIARQVALSYNEQFF. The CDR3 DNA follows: TGTGCCATCGCTAGACAGGTCGCCCTCTCCTACAATGAGCAGTTCTTC.

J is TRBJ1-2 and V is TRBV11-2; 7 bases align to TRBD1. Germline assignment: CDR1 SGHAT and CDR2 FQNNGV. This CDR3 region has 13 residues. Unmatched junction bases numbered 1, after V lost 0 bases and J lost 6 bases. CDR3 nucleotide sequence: TGTGCCAGCAGCTTAGAAGACAGGGATGGCTACACCTTC. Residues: CASSLEDRDGYTF.

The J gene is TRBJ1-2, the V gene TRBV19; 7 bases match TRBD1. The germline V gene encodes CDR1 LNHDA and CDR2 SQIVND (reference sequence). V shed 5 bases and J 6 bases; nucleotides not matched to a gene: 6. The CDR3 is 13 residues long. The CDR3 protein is CASSRRTGDGYTF. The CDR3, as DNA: TGTGCCAGTAGTCGGAGGACAGGTGATGGCTACACCTTC.